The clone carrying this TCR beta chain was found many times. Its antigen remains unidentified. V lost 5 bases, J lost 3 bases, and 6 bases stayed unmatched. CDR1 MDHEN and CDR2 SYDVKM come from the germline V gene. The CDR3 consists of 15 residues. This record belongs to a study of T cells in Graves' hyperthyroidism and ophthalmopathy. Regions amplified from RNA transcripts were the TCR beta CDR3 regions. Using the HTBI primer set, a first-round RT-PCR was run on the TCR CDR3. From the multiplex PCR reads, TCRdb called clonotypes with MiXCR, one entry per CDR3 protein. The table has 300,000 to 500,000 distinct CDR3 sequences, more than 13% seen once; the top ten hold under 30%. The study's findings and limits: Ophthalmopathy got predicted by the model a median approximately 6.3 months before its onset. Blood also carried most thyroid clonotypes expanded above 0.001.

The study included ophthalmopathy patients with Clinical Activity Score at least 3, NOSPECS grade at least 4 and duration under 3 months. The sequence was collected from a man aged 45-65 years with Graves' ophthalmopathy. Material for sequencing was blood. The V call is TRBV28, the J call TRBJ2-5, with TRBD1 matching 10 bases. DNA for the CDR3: TGTGCCAGCAGTGCCAGTGGGACAGGGGAAGAGACCCAGTACTTC. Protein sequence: CASSASGTGEETQYF.